The 21 T cell receptor beta chains reported below all come from one sample, sequenced in a study of cytomegalovirus exposure and HLA in healthy donors. PCR was performed using 60 Vbeta and 13 Jbeta primers. Here immunoSEQ multiplex PCR was the method, and the copy in TCRdb shows in-frame clones only, minus some. The sample includes some 69,000 clones, approximately 80% of them seen just once. Specimen: PBMCs. The receptors were sampled from a woman aged 25 to 39 in good health and CMV-seronegative.

The chain is built from TRBV6-5 and TRBJ2-1; maybe TRBD2 (6 bases). The V end lost 6 bases, the J end lost 10 bases, and 10 bases lay between the germline ends. The CDR3 spans 11 residues. The V gene's germline CDR1 is MNHEY and CDR2 SVGAGI. In DNA form, the CDR3 reads TGTGCCAGCAGAGCCGGACTAGAGCAGTTCTTC. Its translation is CASRAGLEQFF.

This chain links TRBV2 with TRBJ2-1, with a tentative D call TRBD2 (5 bases). The CDR3 is 13 residues long. V lost 7 bases to trimming and J lost 8 bases, with 15 bases between them. CDR1 is SNHLY and CDR2 is FYNNEI in the germline V gene. CDR3 bases: TGTGCCAGCAACCCCAGCGGAGCCCATGAGCAGTTCTTC. Protein product: CASNPSGAHEQFF.

This sequence joins TRBV9 and TRBJ2-2; D gene ambiguous. Germline loops: CDR1 SGDLS, CDR2 YYNGEE. V was clipped by 2 bases and J by 1 base, with 6 bases between them. CDR3 length equals 14 residues. The CDR3 bases are TGTGCCAGCAGCGTGAACTTGAACACCGGGGAGCTGTTTTTT. Amino acids: CASSVNLNTGELFF.

The rearrangement links TRBV19 to TRBJ1-5; D remains unclear. Trimming shortened V by 3 bases and J by 3 bases, and 18 bases separated the two germline ends. This CDR3 is built from 17 residues. CDR1 and CDR2 (germline): LNHDA, SQIVND (reference sequence). CDR3 amino acids: CASSIRKAADTNQPQHF. The CDR3 nucleotides read TGTGCCAGTAGTATTAGAAAGGCGGCGGATACCAATCAGCCCCAGCATTTT.

This chain links TRBV11-3 with TRBJ1-2; D ambiguous. V was shortened by 4 bases and J by 8 bases, with 17 bases between the two germline ends. The CDR3 has 14 residues. Germline V gene lookup returns CDR1 SGHNT and CDR2 YENEEA. The CDR3 region is CASSSEGRSGGYTF. The CDR3 DNA sequence: TGTGCCAGCAGCTCCGAGGGTAGGTCTGGAGGCTACACCTTC.

This clone showed up just a few times. The chain combines TRBV29-1 with TRBJ2-3; TRBD1 might be the D (6 bases). Per the germline V gene, CDR1 is SQVTM and CDR2 is ANQGSEA. The CDR3 contains 15 residues. The germline V and J ends were trimmed by 4 bases and 0 bases, with 14 bases remaining between them. CDR3 DNA: TGCAGCGTTGTAACAGGGTGGTCGAGCACAGATACGCAGTATTTT. The encoded protein is CSVVTGWSSTDTQYF.

J is TRBJ2-7 and V is TRBV5-1; D possibly corresponds to TRBD1 (5 bases). CDR1 and CDR2 from the germline V gene are SGHRS and YFSETQ. This CDR3 spans 13 amino acids. V was trimmed by 2 bases and J by 0 bases, leaving 6 bases between them. In DNA, the CDR3 is TGCGCCAGCAGCTTCGACAGCTCCTACGAGCAGTACTTC. Translated, it gives CASSFDSSYEQYF.

On this clone itself: The junction does not match germline at one end; this may be a read error. The chain is built from TRBV2 and TRBJ1-1; D unclear. Germline V gives CDR1 SNHLY, CDR2 FYNNEI. The CDR3 is 12 residues long. The CDR3 protein is CTSYWRATEAFF. CDR3 nucleotide sequence: TGTACCAGTTATTGGAGGGCCACTGAAGCTTTCTTT.

The chain recombines TRBV11-1 with TRBJ2-1, with 7 bases that match TRBD2. With V trimmed by 4 bases and J by 4 bases, 13 bases remained unmatched. This CDR3 has 17 residues. From germline, CDR1 is SGHAT and CDR2 FQDESV (reference sequence). CDR3 sequence: CASSSWRGGADYNEQFF. The CDR3 DNA reads as TGTGCCAGCAGCTCTTGGCGCGGGGGAGCGGATTACAATGAGCAGTTCTTC.

This rearrangement joins TRBV6-1 to TRBJ2-7; tentatively, D is TRBD2 (8 bases). Trimming took 5 bases from V and 7 from J, leaving 18 bases between them. Germline V lookup: CDR1 MNHNS, CDR2 SASEGT. There are 14 residues in the CDR3. CDR3 loop: CASSRGGPGGEQYF. In DNA form, the CDR3 reads TGTGCCAGCAGTCGGGGGGGCCCAGGGGGTGAGCAGTACTTC.

The table lists this clone with a few counts. The chain recombines TRBV5-1 with TRBJ2-3, with 13 bases identical to TRBD2. CDR1 and CDR2 from the germline V gene are SGHRS and YFSETQ. The junction had 11 bases not matched to a gene; V was cut back by 7 bases and J by 6 bases. CDR3 length: 16 amino acids. CDR3 protein: CASLPGGLAGYDTQYF. The CDR3 coding sequence is TGCGCCAGCCTTCCCGGGGGACTAGCGGGATACGATACGCAGTATTTT. Together with reference TRBV5-1 and TRBJ2-3, the CDR3 gives the full variable domain: KAGVTQTPRYLIKTRGQQVTLSCSPISGHRSVSWYQQTPGQGLQFLFEYFSETQRNKGNFPGRFSGRQFSNSRSEMNVSTLELGDSALYLCASLPGGLAGYDTQYFGPGTRLTVL.

The chain recombines TRBV10-3 with TRBJ1-2; the D is unclear. With 4 bases removed from V and 1 base from J, the gap between germline ends came to 10 bases. The CDR3 has 14 residues. Germline V gene lookup returns CDR1 ENHRY and CDR2 SYGVKD. The CDR3 protein is CAISGSVLNYGYTF. The CDR3 region has the DNA TGTGCCATCAGTGGCTCAGTTCTTAACTATGGCTACACCTTC.

The V and J genes are TRBV27 and TRBJ2-3; D not resolved. CDR3 length equals 12 residues. Germline V gene lookup returns CDR1 MNHEY and CDR2 SMNVEV (reference sequence). Trimming left V 6 bases short and J 12 bases short, with 16 bases between. CDR3 amino acids: CASRSTPGSQYF. In DNA, the CDR3 is TGTGCCAGCAGATCCACTCCCGGTAGTCAGTATTTT.

The chain carries TRBV6-5 and TRBJ1-5; D may be TRBD1 (6 bases). Deletions cut 5 bases from V and 4 bases from J, with 6 bases between. The germline CDR1 and CDR2 sequences are MNHEY and SVGAGI. This CDR3 is 12 amino acids long. The CDR3 DNA follows: TGTGCCAGCAGTCAGGGGAATCAGCCCCAGCATTTT. Translated: CASSQGNQPQHF.

The rearrangement links TRBV30 to TRBJ2-3; no firm D call. This CDR3 region has 14 residues. Trimming removed 1 base from V and 2 bases from J, with 10 bases in between. Germline CDR1 reads GTSNPN; CDR2 reads SVGIG (reference sequence). CDR3 protein: CAWSAVEPTDTQYF. The CDR3 DNA reads as TGTGCCTGGAGTGCCGTCGAGCCCACAGATACGCAGTATTTT.

The table lists this clone with a few counts. This chain uses TRBV5-4 with TRBJ1-5, with a possible D match to TRBD1 (6 bases). The length of the CDR3 is 14 residues. Germline V CDR1 and CDR2: SGHNT, YYREEE (reference sequence). V was clipped by 1 base and J by 6 bases, with 11 bases between them. CDR3 sequence reads: CASSLPGAGQPQHF. The CDR3 DNA follows: TGTGCCAGCAGCTTGCCAGGGGCTGGTCAGCCCCAGCATTTT. Full variable domain (missing parts from reference TRBV5-4 and TRBJ1-5): ETGVTQSPTHLIKTRGQQVTLRCSSQSGHNTVSWYQQALGQGPQFIFQYYREEENGRGNFPPRFSGLQFPNYSSELNVNALELDDSALYLCASSLPGAGQPQHFGDGTRLSIL.

The genes are TRBV9 and TRBJ1-1; a possible D gene is TRBD1 (5 bases). The CDR3 totals 13 residues. The germline CDR1 and CDR2 sequences are SGDLS and YYNGEE. Trimming shortened V by 2 bases and J by 1 base, and 6 bases separated the two germline ends. DNA of the CDR3: TGTGCCAGCAGCGTGACAGAGAACACTGAAGCTTTCTTT. It translates to CASSVTENTEAFF.

This chain links TRBV11-2 with TRBJ2-3; perhaps TRBD1 as D (6 bases). CDR3 size: 13 residues. Germline-derived CDR1 and CDR2 are SGHAT and FQNNGV. V dropped 1 base and J dropped 9 bases, with 11 bases sitting between them. The CDR3 loop is CASSLVLGATQYF. In DNA, the CDR3 is TGTGCCAGCAGCTTAGTTTTGGGGGCCACGCAGTATTTT.

The rearrangement uses TRBV19 and TRBJ2-2; D is unresolved. The length of the CDR3 is 15 residues. CDR1 and CDR2 (germline): LNHDA, SQIVND (reference sequence). Trimming took 6 bases from V and 1 from J, leaving 12 bases between them. CDR3 nucleotide sequence: TGTGCCAGTAGACTACAAATTCTGAACACCGGGGAGCTGTTTTTT. Translation gives CASRLQILNTGELFF.

The chain has TRBV19 and TRBJ1-1; the D is unclear. The CDR3 covers 11 residues. Germline CDR1 is LNHDA and CDR2 is SQIVND (reference sequence). V dropped 7 bases and J dropped 5 bases, with 8 bases sitting between them. CDR3 sequence reads: CASMRRTEAFF. The DNA of the CDR3 is TGTGCCAGTATGCGGAGGACTGAAGCTTTCTTT.

The CDR3 is CASSDPTWGGSEAFF. The CDR3 bases are TGTGCCAGCAGTGACCCCACCTGGGGGGGGTCTGAAGCTTTCTTT. This chain uses TRBV6-1 with TRBJ1-1; D perhaps matches TRBD1 (5 bases). The V gene's germline CDR1 is MNHNS and CDR2 SASEGT. The CDR3 has 15 residues. Trimming pared 3 bases from V and 6 bases from J, leaving 17 bases between.